This is a list of T cell receptor beta chains from one sample in a study of T cells in tumors after PD-1 blockade. The protocol was immunoSEQ multiplex PCR, while the TCRdb copy is restricted to in-frame clones and leaves out a portion. The table includes 4,500 to 6,500 clones, 55% to 75% detected once. Sequenced here: tumor tissue, sampled before anti-PD-1 treatment. The receptors were sampled from a human donor with basal cell carcinoma. Each CDR3 is given with its conserved first and last residue. D genes are given only for firm matches. A clone size is listed for some rows: how often the clone was seen (once, few, many), or a class if it is expanded.

TRBV12-3/TRBV12-4	few	TRBJ2-2	-	CASSLEATGELFF	TGTGCCAGCAGTTTAGAGGCCACCGGGGAGCTGTTTTTT
TRBV30	-	TRBJ2-2	-	CAWRRGSRSGELFF	TGTGCCTGGAGAAGGGGGTCCCGATCCGGGGAGCTGTTTTTT
TRBV10-3	few	TRBJ1-4	-	CAISERGGSEGKLFF	TGTGCCATCAGTGAGCGGGGGGGCTCCGAGGGAAAACTGTTTTTT
TRBV5-4	-	TRBJ1-4	TRBD1	CASSQHRGTNEKLFF	TGTGCCAGCAGCCAACACAGGGGGACTAATGAAAAACTGTTTTTT
TRBV7-3	-	TRBJ2-7	-	CASSFSPVGEQYF	TGTGCCAGCAGCTTCTCCCCTGTGGGCGAGCAGTACTTC
TRBV4-2	-	TRBJ2-1	-	CASSQGGGNSYNEQFF	TGTGCCAGCAGCCAAGGCGGTGGAAACTCTTACAATGAGCAGTTCTTC
TRBV30	-	TRBJ1-3	TRBD1	CAWGDRRSSGNTIYF	TGTGCCTGGGGGGACAGGCGAAGCTCTGGAAACACCATATATTTT
TRBV7-2	-	TRBJ2-7	TRBD2	CASSLVAGGGEQYF	TGTGCCAGCAGCTTAGTAGCGGGGGGAGGCGAGCAGTACTTC
TRBV19	-	TRBJ2-2	TRBD2	CARSRRGGYTGELFF	TGTGCCCGTAGTCGGCGGGGGGGGTACACCGGGGAGCTGTTTTTT
TRBV5-1	-	TRBJ2-2	-	CASSLEAGTGELFF	TGCGCCAGCAGCTTGGAGGCAGGCACCGGGGAGCTGTTTTTT
TRBV6-6	once	TRBJ1-5	TRBD1	CASSLQTGGYQPQHF	TGTGCCAGCAGTCTCCAGACAGGGGGCTATCAGCCCCAGCATTTT
TRBV27	-	TRBJ2-5	-	CASSTTPAEETQYF	TGTGCCAGCAGTACGACCCCGGCAGAAGAGACCCAGTACTTC
TRBV20-1	-	TRBJ1-4	-	CSARYREKLFF	TGCAGTGCTAGGTACAGGGAAAAACTGTTTTTT
TRBV19	-	TRBJ1-4	TRBD1	CASSIRTGVNEKLFF	TGTGCCAGTAGTATCAGGACAGGGGTGAATGAAAAACTGTTTTTT
TRBV10-2	-	TRBJ1-4	-	CASSGGAGNEKLFF	TGCGCCAGCTCCGGGGGGGCGGGGAATGAAAAACTGTTTTTT
TRBV19	-	TRBJ2-1	TRBD2	CASSIEAASGGSGKFF	TGTGCCAGTAGTATAGAGGCGGCTAGCGGGGGGTCTGGAAAGTTCTTC
TRBV27	-	TRBJ2-7	TRBD2	CASSFTSGGAGEQYF	TGTGCCAGCAGTTTCACTAGCGGGGGGGCGGGCGAGCAGTACTTC
TRBV28	once	TRBJ1-4	TRBD1	CASHGQGIGKTVF	TGTGCCAGCCATGGACAGGGGATCGGAAAAACTGTTTTT
TRBV4-1	-	TRBJ1-4	-	CASSQVDSPNEKLFF	TGCGCCAGCAGCCAAGTCGACAGTCCTAATGAAAAACTGTTTTTT
TRBV3-1/TRBV3-2	-	TRBJ1-3	-	CAGSRQGNTIYF	TGTGCCGGCAGCCGACAGGGAAACACCATATATTTT
TRBV6-4	-	TRBJ1-2	-	CASRLMGDSNYGYTF	TGTGCCAGCAGGCTGATGGGGGATTCTAACTATGGCTACACCTTC
TRBV5-6	once	TRBJ2-7	-	CASSSYYEQYF	TGTGCCAGCAGCTCGTACTACGAGCAGTACTTC
TRBV6-1	-	TRBJ1-2	TRBD1	CASSEYRTGPGVMNYGYTF	TGTGCCAGCAGTGAATACCGGACAGGCCCGGGGGTTATGAACTATGGCTACACCTTC
TRBV3-1/TRBV3-2	few	TRBJ2-5	-	CASSQDFQRTGQETQYF	TGTGCCAGCAGCCAAGATTTCCAGCGGACGGGCCAAGAGACCCAGTACTTC
TRBV7-2	-	TRBJ2-3	-	CASSLAQTDTQYF	TGTGCCAGCAGCTTAGCGCAAACAGATACGCAGTATTTT
TRBV10-3	-	TRBJ1-2	TRBD1	CAISPQGAVYGYTF	TGTGCCATCAGCCCACAGGGGGCTGTCTATGGCTACACCTTC
TRBV19	few	TRBJ1-5	-	CASSPSSNSNQPQHF	TGTGCCAGTAGTCCCTCATCTAATAGCAATCAGCCCCAGCATTTT
TRBV15	few	TRBJ1-1	-	CATGAGTGGRTEAFF	TGTGCCACCGGGGCGGGGACCGGGGGGAGAACTGAAGCTTTCTTT
TRBV4-1	-	TRBJ2-7	-	CASSQPYGGYEQYF	TGCGCCAGCAGCCAACCTTATGGGGGATACGAGCAGTACTTC
TRBV6-4	-	TRBJ1-1	-	CASSEGANTEAFF	TGTGCCAGCAGTGAGGGGGCGAACACTGAAGCTTTCTTT
TRBV3-1/TRBV3-2	-	TRBJ2-7	-	CASSQGGGQEQYF	TGTGCCAGCAGCCAGGGTGGTGGTCAGGAGCAGTACTTC
TRBV9	-	TRBJ2-7	-	CASSVGEGVGQYF	TGTGCCAGCAGCGTAGGAGAAGGTGTTGGGCAGTACTTC
TRBV2	-	TRBJ2-7	-	CASSATGLDYEQYF	TGTGCCAGCAGTGCTACAGGGCTTGACTACGAGCAGTACTTC
TRBV6-2/TRBV6-3	-	TRBJ1-5	TRBD1	CASSQETGTGVNQPQHF	TGTGCCAGCAGTCAGGAAACCGGGACAGGAGTTAATCAGCCCCAGCATTTT
TRBV5-6	once	TRBJ1-2	-	CASSLAGRTNYGYTF	TGTGCCAGCAGCTTGGCCGGCCGAACCAACTATGGCTACACCTTC
TRBV6-6	-	TRBJ1-2	-	CASSYGGTQPGYTF	TGTGCCAGCAGTTACGGGGGGACACAGCCTGGCTACACCTTC
TRBV7-9	-	TRBJ2-1	-	CASSFVEEQFF	TGTGCCAGCAGCTTTGTTGAGGAGCAGTTCTTC
TRBV2	-	TRBJ1-1	-	CASSEQLTFSEAFF	TGTGCCAGCAGTGAACAGCTAACCTTTTCTGAAGCTTTCTTT
TRBV19	-	TRBJ2-4	-	CASSMKTDRAKNIQYF	TGTGCCAGTAGTATGAAGACAGACCGAGCCAAAAACATTCAGTACTTC
TRBV11-3	-	TRBJ2-3	-	CASSLGTAWQYTADTQYF	TGTGCCAGCAGCTTGGGAACGGCGTGGCAGTACACAGCAGATACGCAGTATTTT
TRBV3-1/TRBV3-2	-	TRBJ1-6	TRBD1	CASSRGQGANSPLHF	TGTGCCAGCAGCCGGGGACAGGGAGCGAATTCACCCCTCCACTTT
TRBV11-3	-	TRBJ2-2	TRBD1	CASSSTGNGELFF	TGTGCCAGCAGCTCGACAGGGAACGGGGAGCTGTTTTTT
TRBV7-6	-	TRBJ2-7	TRBD1	CASSLWTGAYEQYF	TGTGCCAGCAGCCTCTGGACAGGGGCCTACGAGCAGTACTTC
TRBV13	-	TRBJ2-7	-	CASSRTDYEQYF	TGTGCCAGCAGCCGGACAGACTACGAGCAGTACTTC
TRBV7-9	-	TRBJ2-1	-	CASNPGGSYNEQFF	TGTGCCAGCAATCCCGGCGGATCCTACAATGAGCAGTTCTTC
TRBV6-5	-	TRBJ2-1	-	CATTGSLGSYNEQFF	TGTGCCACCACAGGGTCTTTGGGCTCCTACAATGAGCAGTTCTTC
TRBV5-1	-	TRBJ2-2	-	CASSLTSTGSANTGELFF	TGCGCCAGCAGCTTAACCTCAACGGGATCCGCGAACACCGGGGAGCTGTTTTTT
TRBV12-5	-	TRBJ2-1	-	CASGKNYNEQFF	TGTGCTAGTGGCAAAAATTACAATGAGCAGTTCTTC
TRBV29-1	few	TRBJ1-3	-	CSVEERHRVNTIYF	TGCAGCGTTGAAGAACGGCACAGGGTAAACACCATATATTTT
TRBV5-1	-	TRBJ1-2	-	CASSLGQTSYGYTF	TGCGCCAGCAGCCTCGGACAGACCTCATATGGCTACACCTTC